This T cell receptor (beta chain) emerged from a study of cytomegalovirus exposure and HLA in healthy donors. PCR was performed using 60 Vbeta and 13 Jbeta primers. Repertoires were generated with immunoSEQ multiplex PCR, while TCRdb's copy carries only in-frame clones and drops some. The sample holds fewer than 200,000 clones; 80% are singletons and the top ten take roughly 5%. CDR1 SGHTS and CDR2 YDEGEE come from the germline V gene. J lost 11 bases, V lost 4 bases, and 6 bases had no gene match. This CDR3 is built from 13 residues. On this clone itself: Antigen: not known.

Broader study findings: Sequencing likely caused a cluster of highly shared sequence variants.

The gene calls are TRBV5-8 and TRBJ1-5; TRBD1 matches at 10 bases. Sequencing used PBMCs. This clonotype was obtained from a man under 40 in good health and CMV-seronegative. CDR3 region: CASSRGTGAAQHF. CDR3 DNA: TGTGCCAGCAGCAGGGGGACAGGGGCGGCCCAGCATTTT.